This T cell receptor beta chain stems from a study of cytomegalovirus exposure and HLA in healthy donors. Across the study: A previous analysis identified approximately 110 million unique TCR beta sequences derived from around 180 million T cells.

The PCR employed 60 Vbeta primers together with 13 Jbeta primers. Sequencing used immunoSEQ multiplex PCR; TCRdb keeps in-frame clones, though not all of them. The top ten clones hold roughly an eighth of a sample with some 76,000 clones, around 80% of them seen once. CDR1 SGHTA and CDR2 FQGNSA come from the germline V gene. The germline V and J ends were trimmed by 7 bases and 6 bases, with 15 bases remaining between them. The length of the CDR3 is 13 residues. Study-wide results and limits: Earlier analysis yielded a pattern in which most TCR beta V segments were productive about 90% or about 30% of the time. By HLA locus, TCR association rates varied in a later analysis, with DRB1 showing the most and HLA-C the fewest.

Concerning this clone: Its specificity is not known.

The sequenced sample consisted of PBMCs. The sequence was obtained from a male donor in good health and CMV-seropositive. The V and J genes are TRBV7-2 and TRBJ1-2; a weak D match, TRBD1 (6 bases). As DNA, the CDR3 is TGTGCCAGCACAGTCGCGGGGGCTCATGGCTACACCTTC. The encoded protein is CASTVAGAHGYTF. Based on the CDR3 plus reference TRBV7-2 and TRBJ1-2, the full variable domain is GAGVSQSPSNKVTEKGKDVELRCDPISGHTALYWYRQSLGQGLEFLIYFQGNSAPDKSGLPSDRFSAERTGGSVSTLTIQRTQQEDSAVYLCASTVAGAHGYTFGSGTRLTVV.